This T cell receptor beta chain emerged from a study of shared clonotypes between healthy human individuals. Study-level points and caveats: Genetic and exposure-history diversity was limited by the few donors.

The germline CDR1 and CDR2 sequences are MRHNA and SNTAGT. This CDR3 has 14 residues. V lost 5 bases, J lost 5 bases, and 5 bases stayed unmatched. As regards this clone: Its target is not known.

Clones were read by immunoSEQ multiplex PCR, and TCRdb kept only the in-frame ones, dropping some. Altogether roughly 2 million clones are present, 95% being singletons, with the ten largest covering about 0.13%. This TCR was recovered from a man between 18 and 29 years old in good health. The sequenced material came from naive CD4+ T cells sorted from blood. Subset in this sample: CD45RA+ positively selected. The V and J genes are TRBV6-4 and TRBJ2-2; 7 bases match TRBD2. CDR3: CASSPNGGTGELFF. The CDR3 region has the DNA TGTGCCAGCAGTCCTAACGGGGGGACCGGGGAGCTGTTTTTT.